Sequencing of this T cell receptor beta chain was carried out in a study of blood T cell repertoires in COVID-19. Study at large: Collection of acute and convalescent COVID-19 samples took place in the United States, Italy and Spain. T cells, B-cell-depleted T cells, or PBMCs provided the cDNA or gDNA that served as material.

Original processing methods: Reference gene primer amplification in the assay estimated nucleated cell counts. Repertoires were generated with immunoSEQ multiplex PCR, while TCRdb's copy carries only in-frame clones and drops some. The V and J calls and clone size come from that table; D and trimming were worked out from the DNA. The sample consists of roughly 220,000 clones, 85% to 90% of them appearing once. Trimming removed 3 bases from V and 4 bases from J; junction bases left unmatched: 10. The CDR3 sequence is 16 residues long. Germline CDR1 is SGHRS and CDR2 is YFSETQ. Material for sequencing was peripheral blood. The chain combines TRBV5-1 with TRBJ2-7; TRBD1 aligns across 10 bases. The TCR sequence derives from an elderly man with acute or convalescent COVID-19. CDR3 region: CASSWGLGTGVYEQYF. The CDR3 coding sequence is TGCGCCAGCAGCTGGGGGCTGGGGACAGGGGTTTACGAGCAGTACTTC. Drawing the rest from reference TRBV5-1 and TRBJ2-7, the complete variable domain is KAGVTQTPRYLIKTRGQQVTLSCSPISGHRSVSWYQQTPGQGLQFLFEYFSETQRNKGNFPGRFSGRQFSNSRSEMNVSTLELGDSALYLCASSWGLGTGVYEQYFGPGTRLTVT.